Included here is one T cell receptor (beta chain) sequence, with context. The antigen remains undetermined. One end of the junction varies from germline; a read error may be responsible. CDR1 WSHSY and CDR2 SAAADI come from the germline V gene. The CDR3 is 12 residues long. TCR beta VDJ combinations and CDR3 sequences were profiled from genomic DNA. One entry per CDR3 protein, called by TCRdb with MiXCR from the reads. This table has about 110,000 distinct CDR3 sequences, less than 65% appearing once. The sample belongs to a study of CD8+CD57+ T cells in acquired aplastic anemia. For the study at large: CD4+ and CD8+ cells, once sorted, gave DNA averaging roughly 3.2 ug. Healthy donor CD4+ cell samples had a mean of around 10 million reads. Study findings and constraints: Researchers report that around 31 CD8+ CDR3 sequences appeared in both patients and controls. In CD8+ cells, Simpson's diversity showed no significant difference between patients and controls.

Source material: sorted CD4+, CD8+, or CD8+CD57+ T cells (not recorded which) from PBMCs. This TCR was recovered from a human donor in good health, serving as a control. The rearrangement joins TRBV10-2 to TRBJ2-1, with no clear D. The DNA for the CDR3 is TGCGCCAGCAGTTTCGAACAAGGAGAGCAATTCTTC. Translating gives CASSFEQGEQFF.